This TCR beta chain appears in the sequencing data of a study of cytomegalovirus exposure and HLA in healthy donors (TCRdb year 2017). In the study overall: According to a later analysis, the 110 or so validation repertoires were produced on the same platform as the roughly 700 repertoires of the first cohort. To predict cytomegalovirus infection status, the study combined high-throughput TCR immunosequencing, statistical association of individual TCRs with disease status, and machine learning. The study aimed to test whether cataloging public T cell receptors could reveal signatures of past pathogen exposure. A separate validation cohort of over a hundred different subjects was used in addition to the roughly 640-subject first cohort.

Library prep was done by the immunoSEQ multiplex PCR assay. Per the original workflow: A statistical classification framework was developed to diagnose cytomegalovirus status using the catalog of TCR beta chain sequences. TCRdb stores this immuneACCESS table with in-frame sequences only. Part of the clones is absent; in the studies checked, under half of the shortfall reflects unresolved V genes, and no reason is known for the rest. The DNA gave D and trimming, while V, J and clone size come from that table. This sample comprises around 300,000 clones, approximately 85% of them detected only once. The ten top clones hold around 0.91% of the sample. Donors formed part of the validation cohort, which comprised about 120 subjects and was distinct from the first cohort of 690 or so subjects. V is pared back by 1 base and J by 3 bases, with 12 bases lying between the germline termini. From cysteine to phenylalanine, the CDR3 is 15 amino acids long. CDR3 DNA is the only sequence kept; it has 45 bases, read in frame from the first base. The CDR1 and CDR2 encoded by the germline V gene are SGHAT and FQNNGV.

Beyond this particular receptor, the publication reports: All 110 or so repertoires were used to score co-occurrence in the validation cohort in a later analysis, because that analysis had no HLA typing for the cohort. Across donors, most TCR sequences were observed very rarely, whereas some public TCRs were present in many individuals. In both the original and validation cohorts, the classifier was reported to diagnose cytomegalovirus status with high specificity and sensitivity. According to the authors, the approach could potentially be generalized to other disease states and immunological phenotypes. Three of the identified cytomegalovirus-associated TCR beta chains were confirmed in vitro to be specific for cytomegalovirus antigens. A later analysis found that TCRs clustered in the first cohort also tended to co-occur in the 130 or so validation repertoires, with approximately 94% of cluster scores above 0. The study listed around 160 TCR beta chains as associated with cytomegalovirus.

Remarks on this clone: Its antigen has not been determined. Base qualities are not recorded, but no much larger clone differs from it by a single base.

The V and J segments used are TRBV11-2 and TRBJ1-2; TRBD1 could be the D gene, as 5 bases match. The clonotype comes from a man between 25 and 39 years old in good health and CMV-seronegative. Specimen: PBMCs. The CDR3 corresponds to CASSLGLGVDYGYTF. The DNA reads TGTGCCAGCAGCTTAGGTTTAGGGGTAGACTATGGCTACACCTTC. When the CDR3 is completed using the reference TRBV11-2 and TRBJ1-2 genes on either side, the full variable domain is EAGVAQSPRYKIIEKRQSVAFWCNPISGHATLYWYQQILGQGPKLLIQFQNNGVVDDSQLPKDRFSAERLKGVDSTLKIQPAKLEDSAVYLCASSLGLGVDYGYTFGSGTRLTVV.